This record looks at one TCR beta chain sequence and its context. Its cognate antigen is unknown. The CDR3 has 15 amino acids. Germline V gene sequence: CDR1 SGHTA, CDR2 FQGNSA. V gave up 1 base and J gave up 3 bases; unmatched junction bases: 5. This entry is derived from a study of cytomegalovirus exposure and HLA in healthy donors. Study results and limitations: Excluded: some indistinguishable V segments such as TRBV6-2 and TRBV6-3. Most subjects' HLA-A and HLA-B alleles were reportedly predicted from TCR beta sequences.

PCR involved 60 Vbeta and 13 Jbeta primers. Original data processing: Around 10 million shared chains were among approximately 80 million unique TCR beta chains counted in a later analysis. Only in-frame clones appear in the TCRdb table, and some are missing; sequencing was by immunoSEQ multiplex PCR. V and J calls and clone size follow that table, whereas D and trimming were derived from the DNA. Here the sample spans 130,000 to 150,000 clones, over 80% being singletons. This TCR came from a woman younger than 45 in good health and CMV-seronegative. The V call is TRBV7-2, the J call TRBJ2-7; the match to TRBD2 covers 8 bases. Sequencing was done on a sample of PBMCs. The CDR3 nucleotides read TGTGCCAGCAGCTTAGTGGGACTAGTGAGCTACGAGCAGTACTTC. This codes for CASSLVGLVSYEQYF. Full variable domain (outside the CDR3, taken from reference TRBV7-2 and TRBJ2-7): GAGVSQSPSNKVTEKGKDVELRCDPISGHTALYWYRQSLGQGLEFLIYFQGNSAPDKSGLPSDRFSAERTGGSVSTLTIQRTQQEDSAVYLCASSLVGLVSYEQYFGPGTRLTVT.